This T cell receptor (beta chain) was sequenced in a study of blood T cell repertoires in COVID-19. As for the study in general: Nucleic acid was either cDNA or gDNA, and it came from T cells, B-cell-depleted T cells, or PBMCs.

In the authors' methods: Amplifying reference gene primers gave estimates of nucleated cell counts. Repertoires were generated with immunoSEQ multiplex PCR, while TCRdb's copy carries only in-frame clones and drops some. Clone size and V and J calls were adopted from that table, with D and trimming inferred from the DNA. Altogether 150,000 to 200,000 clones are present, 82% being singletons, with the ten largest covering 9.5% to 12%. This clone has only one observation. Participants' own reports of clinical history determined their cohort assignment. This CDR3 spans 14 amino acids. Between the trimmed V and J ends, which lost 0 bases and 8 bases, there was a span of 13 bases. Germline assignment: CDR1 LNHNV and CDR2 YYDKDF (reference sequence).

Sequences were obtained from PBMCs or T cells enriched from blood (not recorded which). The chain couples TRBV15 to TRBJ1-2, with D hard to call. This clonotype was obtained from a man aged 50 to 59 who had recovered from COVID-19. CDR3 sequence: CATSRDPGLGGYTF. The CDR3 DNA sequence: TGTGCCACCAGCAGAGATCCCGGACTAGGAGGCTACACCTTC.